The 26 T cell receptor beta chains below all came from one sample that was sequenced in a study of beta chain features in type 1 diabetes. The isolated RNA, all of it, was reverse transcribed, so expressed TCRB transcripts were what got sequenced. This table comes from immunoSEQ multiplex PCR, and its TCRdb copy is limited to in-frame clones, with some not included. This table holds approximately 200,000 clones, more than 9% found once. Sequencing was carried out using naive CD4+ T cells from blood. These receptors came from a woman aged 18-29 years in good health.

Only a few counts were recorded for this clone. The V gene is TRBV7-2, the J gene TRBJ2-6, with 8 bases identical to TRBD1. This CDR3 is 17 amino acids long. After removal of 5 bases from V and 1 base from J, the junction contained 7 bases not matched to a gene. Germline CDR1 and CDR2: SGHTA and FQGNSA. Here the CDR3 reads CASSIRDRRSGANVLTF. Written as DNA, the CDR3 is TGTGCCAGCAGCATCCGGGACAGGCGTTCTGGGGCCAACGTCCTGACTTTC.

There are a few counts of this clone. The V call is TRBV11-2, the J call TRBJ1-4; TRBD1 agrees at 8 bases. V lost 4 bases to trimming and J lost 3 bases; unmatched junction nucleotides: 4. Germline V CDR1 and CDR2: SGHAT, FQNNGV. The CDR3 extends over 15 amino acids. The CDR3 DNA reads as TGTGCCAGCAGCTCGGACAGGGAGGCTAATGAAAAACTGTTTTTT. Protein product: CASSSDREANEKLFF.

A few counts support this clone. The V gene is TRBV27, the J gene TRBJ1-2, with D unclear. Deletions cut 1 base from V and 8 bases from J, with 20 bases between. In germline, CDR1 is MNHEY, CDR2 SMNVEV (reference sequence). The CDR3 length is 16 residues. The CDR3 here is CASSLFGSGTMRGYTF. The CDR3, as DNA: TGTGCCAGCAGTTTATTTGGCAGCGGTACTATGAGAGGCTACACCTTC.

The chain carries TRBV30 and TRBJ1-3; possibly TRBD1 for D (5 bases). Germline V CDR1 and CDR2: GTSNPN, SVGIG (reference sequence). The CDR3 is made up of 14 amino acids. Trimming left V 5 bases short and J 0 bases short, with 11 bases between. DNA of the CDR3: TGTGCCTGGTCCAGGGCGAACTCTGGAAACACCATATATTTT. Translating gives CAWSRANSGNTIYF.

V gene TRBV9 combines with J gene TRBJ1-5, with no clear D. This CDR3 has 15 amino acids. Germline CDR1 is SGDLS and CDR2 is YYNGEE. V was trimmed by 0 bases and J by 4 bases, leaving 11 bases between them. The CDR3 sequence is CASSVVSRGNQPQHF. The DNA for the CDR3 is TGTGCCAGCAGCGTAGTTTCAAGAGGAAATCAGCCCCAGCATTTT.

This clone was detected only a few times. The chain links TRBV5-6 to TRBJ2-5; D gene uncertain. The J call is in doubt because the DNA end fits TRBJ2-7 better. The CDR3 is 14 amino acids. Germline CDR1 and CDR2: SGHDT and YYEEEE. The CDR3 protein is CASSRLEQTYEQYF. In DNA, the CDR3 is TGTGCCAGCAGCCGCCTTGAACAGACCTACGAGCAGTACTTC.

This clone was observed a few times. This chain connects TRBV6-6 to TRBJ1-1; D not resolved. Trimming cost V 6 bases and J 1 base, with 9 bases left between them. The CDR3 consists of 13 residues. Germline-derived CDR1 and CDR2 are MNHNY and SVGAGI (reference sequence). CDR3 bases: TGTGCCAGCAGCTATAACCCGAACACTGAAGCTTTCTTT. This sequence encodes CASSYNPNTEAFF.

CDR3 nucleotides: TGTGCCAGCAGCGTCGGGATTTCTGGGACCGGGGAGCTGTTTTTT. Protein sequence: CASSVGISGTGELFF. The J gene is TRBJ2-2, the V gene TRBV9; possibly TRBD2 for D (5 bases). Per the germline V gene, CDR1 is SGDLS and CDR2 is YYNGEE. Trimming left V 2 bases short and J 5 bases short, with 13 bases between. The CDR3 is 15 residues long.

The genes are TRBV6-6 and TRBJ2-2; D may be TRBD2 (6 bases). Germline values: CDR1 MNHNY, CDR2 SVGAGI (reference sequence). The CDR3 runs 15 residues. The ends were cut back, 2 bases at V and 8 bases at J, with 15 bases in the middle. The CDR3 DNA sequence: TGTGCCAGCAGTTACATTGGGACTTCGCCTGGGGAGCTGTTTTTT. Its translation is CASSYIGTSPGELFF.

This clone was seen only a few times. This chain connects TRBV4-2 to TRBJ2-7, with 9 bases fitting TRBD1. Germline values: CDR1 LGHNA, CDR2 YNFKEQ. CDR3 size: 16 residues. Unmatched junction bases numbered 9, after V lost 4 bases and J lost 2 bases. The DNA of the CDR3 is TGTGCCAGCAGCCCAAGGATGGGGACAGGGACCTACGAGCAGTACTTC. Protein sequence: CASSPRMGTGTYEQYF.

The rearrangement joins TRBV11-2 to TRBJ2-1; 7 nucleotides line up with TRBD2. This CDR3 comprises 16 residues. V shed 3 bases, J shed 8 bases, and the junction held 13 bases outside the gene matches. In germline, CDR1 is SGHAT, CDR2 FQNNGV. CDR3: CASSFRETAGMYEQFF. The CDR3 nucleotides are TGTGCCAGCAGCTTCAGGGAGACAGCGGGAATGTATGAGCAGTTCTTC.

In this sample, this clone turned up a few times. This sequence joins TRBV19 and TRBJ1-5; 8 bases fit TRBD1. V lost 5 bases to trimming and J lost 4 bases; unmatched junction nucleotides: 7. Germline-derived CDR1 and CDR2 are LNHDA and SQIVND (reference sequence). There are 15 residues in the CDR3. Written as DNA, the CDR3 is TGTGCCAGTAGTCTCACAGGGGGTGTTAATCAGCCCCAGCATTTT. This gives the protein CASSLTGGVNQPQHF.

This clone was seen a handful of times. The CDR3 protein is CASSRGPQGAYGYTF. CDR3 bases: TGTGCCAGCAGCAGGGGGCCACAGGGGGCTTATGGCTACACCTTC. The chain has TRBV27 and TRBJ1-2, with 9 bases aligning to TRBD1. Trimming removed 6 bases from V and 5 bases from J; junction bases left unmatched: 10. Germline loops: CDR1 MNHEY, CDR2 SMNVEV (reference sequence). The CDR3 has 15 residues.

The CDR3 loop reads CASSTDPGQLNRGANVLTF. DNA for the CDR3: TGTGCCAGCAGCACCGACCCGGGACAGCTCAATCGTGGGGCCAACGTCCTGACTTTC. This chain connects TRBV7-9 to TRBJ2-6; 7 bases match TRBD1. The CDR3 contains 19 residues. Germline CDR1 SEHNR, CDR2 FQNEAQ (reference sequence). Unmatched junction bases numbered 16, after V lost 5 bases and J lost 3 bases.

The rearrangement links TRBV2 to TRBJ2-3; 12 positions agree with TRBD2. This CDR3 has 14 amino acids. The junction had 8 bases not matched to a gene; V was cut back by 10 bases and J by 6 bases. Germline CDR1 SNHLY, CDR2 FYNNEI. CDR3 sequence reads: CATGPSGGADTQYF. Written as DNA, the CDR3 is TGTGCCACCGGACCTAGCGGGGGGGCCGATACGCAGTATTTT.

Turning to this clone: The same CDR3 also results from other DNA sequences found in this sample. This chain links TRBV30 with TRBJ1-1; D uncertain. Looked up from germline, CDR1 is GTSNPN and CDR2 is SVGIG (reference sequence). This CDR3 spans 12 amino acids. With 0 bases removed from V and 5 bases from J, the gap between germline ends came to 7 bases. CDR3 protein: CAWSVRGTEAFF. Here the CDR3 DNA reads TGTGCCTGGAGTGTACGCGGGACTGAAGCTTTCTTT.

The chain has TRBV30 and TRBJ1-6; tentatively, D is TRBD1 (6 bases). CDR3 length: 14 amino acids. CDR1 is GTSNPN and CDR2 is SVGIG in the germline V gene (reference sequence). Trimming took 2 bases from V and 9 from J, leaving 14 bases between them. CDR3 nucleotide sequence: TGTGCCTGGAGTCCCAACAGGGATTCTTCACCCCTCCACTTT. Its protein product is CAWSPNRDSSPLHF.

The CDR3 nucleotides are TGTGCCAGCAGTTTCGCGACAGATTATAACACTGAAGCTTTCTTT. It is translated as CASSFATDYNTEAFF. The chain employs TRBV6-5 and TRBJ1-1; weak D call: TRBD1 (5 bases). Germline V lookup: CDR1 MNHEY, CDR2 SVGAGI. Trimming cost V 4 bases and J 2 bases, with 14 bases left between them. The CDR3 totals 15 residues.

This clone occurred a few times. V is TRBV30 and J is TRBJ1-5; D is possibly TRBD1 (6 bases). The CDR3 covers 16 residues. Germline CDR1 and CDR2: GTSNPN and SVGIG (reference sequence). Trimming took off 2 bases at V and 0 bases at J, with 14 bases between the two ends. The chain's CDR3 is CAWSLPGQFSNQPQHF. The CDR3 DNA sequence: TGTGCCTGGAGTCTCCCGGGACAATTTAGCAATCAGCCCCAGCATTTT.

The CDR3 DNA sequence: TGTGCCACCAGCAGAGACGACAGGGACCTCACTGAAGCTTTCTTT. As protein: CATSRDDRDLTEAFF. The chain employs TRBV15 and TRBJ1-1; 7 bases are shared with TRBD1. Per germline, CDR1 LNHNV and CDR2 YYDKDF (reference sequence). CDR3 size: 15 residues. Losses at the gene ends were 0 bases for V and 4 bases for J; bases not matched to a gene: 5. Complete variable domain (other parts from reference TRBV15 and TRBJ1-1): DAMVIQNPRYQVTQFGKPVTLSCSQTLNHNVMYWYQQKSSQAPKLLFHYYDKDFNNEADTPDNFQSRRPNTSFCFLDIRSPGLGDTAMYLCATSRDDRDLTEAFFGQGTRLTVV.

This clone came up a few times. V is TRBV6-1 and J is TRBJ2-1, with D uncertain. Germline V gives CDR1 MNHNS, CDR2 SASEGT. V was shortened by 7 bases and J by 2 bases, with 9 bases between the two germline ends. CDR3 length: 13 amino acids. The CDR3 DNA sequence: TGTGCCAGCAAAGGCAGGCCCTACAATGAGCAGTTCTTC. As protein: CASKGRPYNEQFF.

The genes are TRBV5-4 and TRBJ1-6; 8 bases fit TRBD1. The CDR3 sequence is 16 residues long. From germline, CDR1 is SGHNT and CDR2 YYREEE (reference sequence). V dropped 0 bases and J dropped 8; count of bases not matched to a gene: 7. The CDR3 here is CASSLVGTGLHSPLHF. The CDR3 nucleotides read TGTGCCAGCAGCTTGGTCGGGACAGGCCTTCATTCACCCCTCCACTTT.

V usage is TRBV5-4 and J usage is TRBJ2-1, with TRBD1 matching over 7 bases. The trim removed 3 bases at V and 2 bases at J, leaving 11 bases unmatched. Germline V CDR1 and CDR2: SGHNT, YYREEE (reference sequence). This CDR3 has 17 residues. CDR3 residues: CASSSYRGKIPYNEQFF. The CDR3 coding sequence is TGTGCCAGCAGCTCCTACAGGGGTAAGATCCCCTACAATGAGCAGTTCTTC.

This rearrangement joins TRBV6-5 to TRBJ1-5; 10 bases agree with TRBD1. Looked up from germline, CDR1 is MNHEY and CDR2 is SVGAGI. This CDR3 contains 16 residues. V gave up 4 bases and J gave up 0 bases; unmatched junction bases: 3. In DNA form, the CDR3 reads TGTGCCAGCAGTTCTGACAGGGGGCATAGCAATCAGCCCCAGCATTTT. Encoded protein: CASSSDRGHSNQPQHF.

This clone was picked up a small number of times. V and J are TRBV6-1 and TRBJ1-5, with TRBD1 matching 7 bases. CDR1 and CDR2 from the germline V gene are MNHNS and SASEGT. V lost 10 bases, J lost 6 bases, and 9 bases stayed unmatched. This CDR3 has 13 amino acids. The CDR3 loop reads CATEDRLGQPQHF. The CDR3 nucleotides are TGTGCCACCGAGGACAGGCTCGGTCAGCCCCAGCATTTT.

This clone occurred many times. This chain joins TRBV15 and TRBJ1-5; D gene ambiguous. CDR3 length: 13 residues. Trimming removed 2 bases at V and 6 bases at J, with 8 bases between. Per germline, CDR1 LNHNV and CDR2 YYDKDF (reference sequence). CDR3 residues: CATSRRTTQPQHF. The CDR3 DNA reads TGTGCCACCAGCAGACGAACAACTCAGCCCCAGCATTTT.